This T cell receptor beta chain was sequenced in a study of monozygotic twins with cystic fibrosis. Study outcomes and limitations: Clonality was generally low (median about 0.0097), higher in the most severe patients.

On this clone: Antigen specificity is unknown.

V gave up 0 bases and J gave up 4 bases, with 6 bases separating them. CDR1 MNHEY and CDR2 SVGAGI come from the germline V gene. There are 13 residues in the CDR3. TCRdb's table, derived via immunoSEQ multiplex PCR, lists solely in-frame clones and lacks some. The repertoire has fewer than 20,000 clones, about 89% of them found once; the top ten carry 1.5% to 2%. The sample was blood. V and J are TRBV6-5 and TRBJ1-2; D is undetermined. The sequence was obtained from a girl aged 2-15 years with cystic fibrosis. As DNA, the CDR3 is TGTGCCAGCAGTTACTCGGGAGGCTATGGCTACACCTTC. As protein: CASSYSGGYGYTF.